This T cell receptor (beta chain) comes out of a study of CD8+CD57+ T cells in acquired aplastic anemia (dated by TCRdb to the late 2010s). Some background on the complete study: Extracted DNA from sorted CD4+ and CD8+ cells averaged approximately 3 ug, ranging from about 0.17 to 30 ug. A CD8+CD57+ expansion meant a frequency higher than the mean frequency seen in healthy subjects.

Patients chosen for sequencing had shown expansion of CD8+CD57+ cells by flow cytometry. Every patient had severe acquired aplastic anemia, diagnosed using the International Study of Aplastic Anemia and Agranulocytosis and Camitta criteria. At the time blood was sampled, none of the patients had received any therapy. TCR repertoires of sorted CD4+ and CD8+ blood T cells from severe aplastic anemia patients and healthy subjects were deep-sequenced in the study. Patients were enrolled under clinicaltrials.gov protocols 00001620, 01623167, 00001397, 00071045, 00081523 and 00961064 in the USA. Ficoll-Paque density gradient centrifugation was used to isolate peripheral blood mononuclear cells. Before DNA extraction, CD4+ and CD8+ T cells were sorted with FACS or magnetic beads. Regarding this clonotype: The antigen it recognizes is unknown. Base-call qualities are not available, and no considerably larger clone is one nucleotide away.

Overall study outcomes, separate from this receptor: Between patients and healthy controls, no significant difference in CD8+ Simpson's diversity was found (P=0.060). Fewer than 30 CD8+ CDR3 sequences were found in both patients and controls but appeared to be highly expressed in patients and within the immunodominant clones of the patients.

Genomic DNA was used as template for profiling of TCR beta VDJ combinations and CDR3 sequences. TCR repertoire sequencing was run on an Illumina HiSeq 2000. The authors processed their data as follows. Repertoires were assessed using TRBV/TRBJ rearrangement plots, CDR3 size and DJ length profiles, and Simpson's diversity index. The immunodominant clone was defined as the most abundant DNA sequence in deep sequencing data. CDR3 amino acid sequences were checked for sharing between subjects and were compared against published repertoires and the VDJdb database. TCRdb reworked the public reads: Q25 trimming with fastp, MiXCR clone assembly, productive beta chains retained. Rows with one shared CDR3 protein collapse into an entry with the most common genes and DNA. These V and J calls originate from TCRdb's pipeline instead of the authors' own analysis. The sample profile shows 100,000 to 150,000 distinct CDR3 sequences; approximately 40% of them were found once. The ten largest account for roughly 3% of the sample.

The specimen was sorted CD4+, CD8+, or CD8+CD57+ T cells (not recorded which) from PBMCs. This TCR was sampled from a human donor with aplastic anemia.

In nucleotides, the sequence is TGTGCCAGCTTGGGGACAGGGACCCTTAATCAGCCCCAGCATTTT. Its translation reads: CASLGTGTLNQPQHF. The chain couples TRBV2 to TRBJ1-5, and 9 bases in between align with TRBD1. At the junction V is shortened by 8 bases and J by 4 bases; bases outside the gene matches: 9. Taken from cysteine to phenylalanine, the CDR3 has 15 residues. The entry retains the CDR3 DNA only, 45 bases that are in frame from base 1. The germline V gene provides CDR1 SNHLY and CDR2 FYNNEI.